These 8 T cell receptor beta chains originate from one sample sequenced in a study of blood T cell repertoires in COVID-19. Method: immunoSEQ multiplex PCR; TCRdb's copy keeps in-frame clones and lacks some. The sample contains approximately 220,000 clones, roughly nine tenths of which appear only once. The source material was PBMCs or T cells enriched from blood (not recorded which). The origin of the receptors is a young woman with acute COVID-19.

The rearrangement uses TRBV7-2 and TRBJ1-1; 9 nucleotides align to TRBD1. V shed 1 base and J 5 bases; nucleotides not matched to a gene: 2. This CDR3 is built from 14 residues. Per the germline V gene, CDR1 is SGHTA and CDR2 is FQGNSA. Here the CDR3 reads CASSLGGTGTEAFF. The CDR3 coding sequence is TGTGCCAGCAGCTTAGGAGGGACAGGGACTGAAGCTTTCTTT. Drawing the rest from reference TRBV7-2 and TRBJ1-1, the complete variable domain is GAGVSQSPSNKVTEKGKDVELRCDPISGHTALYWYRQSLGQGLEFLIYFQGNSAPDKSGLPSDRFSAERTGGSVSTLTIQRTQQEDSAVYLCASSLGGTGTEAFFGQGTRLTVV.

The chain is built from TRBV16 and TRBJ1-1; D gene ambiguous. The CDR3 is 16 residues long. V lost 4 bases to trimming and J lost 0 bases, with 15 bases between them. CDR1 and CDR2 from the germline V gene are KGHSY and FQNENV. The CDR3 protein is CASSPVALSLNTEAFF. CDR3 nucleotide sequence: TGTGCCAGCAGCCCCGTAGCCCTGTCGTTGAACACTGAAGCTTTCTTT. Using reference TRBV16 and TRBJ1-1 for the parts outside the CDR3, the full variable domain is GEEVAQTPKHLVRGEGQKAKLYCAPIKGHSYVFWYQQVLKNEFKFLISFQNENVFDETGMPKERFSAKCLPNSPCSLEIQATKLEDSAVYFCASSPVALSLNTEAFFGQGTRLTVV.

This rearrangement joins TRBV6-5 to TRBJ2-1, with D tentatively TRBD1 (5 bases). Per the germline V gene, CDR1 is MNHEY and CDR2 is SVGAGI. Trimming removed 4 bases at V and 10 bases at J, with 8 bases between. The CDR3 consists of 11 residues. CDR3 amino acids: CASSSPGEQFF. DNA for the CDR3: TGTGCCAGCAGTTCGCCAGGGGAGCAGTTCTTC.

This clone has just one count. The chain carries TRBV5-5 and TRBJ1-1, with D uncertain. The length of the CDR3 is 13 residues. V shed 5 bases and J shed 1 base, with 9 bases lying between them. Germline-derived CDR1 and CDR2 are SGHKS and YYEKEE (reference sequence). CDR3 DNA sequence: TGTGCCAGCAGTTTACAGCCGAACACTGAAGCTTTCTTT. Translated: CASSLQPNTEAFF.

This chain uses TRBV18 with TRBJ1-2, with 11 bases aligning to TRBD1. CDR3 size: 15 residues. Germline CDR1 is KGHSH and CDR2 is LQKENI. The trim removed 4 bases at V and 8 bases at J, leaving 9 bases unmatched. CDR3 sequence reads: CASSLTGQGAEGYTF. CDR3 in DNA: TGTGCCAGCTCACTTACCGGACAGGGGGCGGAAGGCTACACCTTC.

The chain uses TRBV18 and TRBJ1-2, with 10 positions matching TRBD1. This CDR3 has 16 residues. CDR1 and CDR2 from the germline V gene are KGHSH and LQKENI. Trimming removed 3 bases from V and 6 bases from J; junction bases left unmatched: 10. The CDR3 spells CASSPGQGFVGNGYTF. The CDR3 coding sequence is TGTGCCAGCTCACCGGGACAGGGGTTTGTAGGGAATGGCTACACCTTC.

The J gene is TRBJ1-2, the V gene TRBV6-5, with TRBD1 matching over 11 bases. CDR1 and CDR2 (germline): MNHEY, SVGAGI. The CDR3 loop spans 14 amino acids. J lost 8 bases, V lost 5 bases, and 7 bases had no gene match. The CDR3 is CASSTGQGARGYTF. Here the CDR3 DNA reads TGTGCCAGCAGTACCGGACAGGGGGCGCGGGGCTACACCTTC.

V is TRBV10-3 and J is TRBJ2-5, with D perhaps matching TRBD2 (6 bases). This CDR3 is 12 amino acids long. The germline V gene has CDR1 ENHRY and CDR2 SYGVKD. V lost 6 bases, J lost 5 bases, and 10 bases lay in between. The CDR3 region has the DNA TGTGCCATCAGGGGGACTGGGGAGACCCAGTACTTC. It is translated as CAIRGTGETQYF.